This TCR beta chain emerged from a study of PD-1 blockade in classical Hodgkin lymphoma. Germline CDR1 reads MNHEY; CDR2 reads SVGAGI. Trimming took 0 bases from V and 8 from J; bases not matched to a gene: 10. The CDR3 is 16 residues long. Assay: immunoSEQ multiplex PCR; the TCRdb copy retains only in-frame clones and omits some. The profile shows almost 95,000 clones, 75% to 85% of them singletons. Regarding time point: cycle 4 day 1 (C4D1), after six to seven weeks of nivolumab. With no exception, relapse followed autologous stem cell transplantation in all patients, and brentuximab vedotin exposure varied.

The sequence came from a human donor with classical Hodgkin lymphoma. The chain links TRBV6-5 to TRBJ1-2; 9 nucleotides align to TRBD1. Specimen: peripheral blood mononuclear cells (PBMCs), collected before the fourth cycle of nivolumab. CDR3 region: CASSYSQGAISRGYTF. CDR3 bases: TGTGCCAGCAGTTACTCACAGGGGGCAATATCTCGGGGCTACACCTTC.